Below are 26 T cell receptor beta chains sequenced from a single sample in a study of blood T cell repertoires in COVID-19. Assay: immunoSEQ multiplex PCR; the TCRdb copy retains only in-frame clones and omits some. This table holds 90,000 to 120,000 clones, approximately 90% found once. The sample taken for sequencing was peripheral blood. These TCRs come from a man in his fifties with active or convalescent COVID-19.

The chain links TRBV18 to TRBJ2-7; D may be TRBD1 (6 bases). Germline lookup yields CDR1 KGHSH and CDR2 LQKENI. Trimming removed 3 bases at V and 0 bases at J, with 15 bases between. The CDR3 runs to 16 residues. The CDR3 nucleotides are TGTGCCAGCTCACCCCAGACAGGTTTTGGCTCCTACGAGCAGTACTTC. Translating it yields CASSPQTGFGSYEQYF.

The CDR3 DNA reads TGTGCCAGCAGCTTGGTCCGGGAGGGAAACACCATATATTTT. Translation gives CASSLVREGNTIYF. The rearrangement links TRBV7-9 to TRBJ1-3; D is uncertain. The CDR3 covers 14 residues. V was trimmed by 3 bases and J by 4 bases, leaving 10 bases between them. Germline assignment: CDR1 SEHNR and CDR2 FQNEAQ (reference sequence).

This clone was recorded only once. J is TRBJ1-5 and V is TRBV6-5; D gene uncertain. Germline-derived CDR1 and CDR2 are MNHEY and SVGAGI. Trimming shortened V by 0 bases and J by 3 bases, and 9 bases separated the two germline ends. The CDR3 loop spans 15 amino acids. CDR3 region: CASSYSGGVNQPQHF. CDR3 in DNA: TGTGCCAGCAGTTACTCCGGCGGGGTCAATCAGCCCCAGCATTTT.

The genes are TRBV10-2 and TRBJ2-5; TRBD2 agrees at 12 bases. From germline, CDR1 is WSHSY and CDR2 SAAADI. Trimming took 5 bases from V and 5 from J; bases not matched to a gene: 12. The CDR3 is made up of 17 amino acids. The CDR3 region is CASSSGLAGPLGETQYF. CDR3 DNA sequence: TGCGCCAGCAGTTCGGGACTAGCGGGCCCCCTGGGGGAGACCCAGTACTTC.

The chain couples TRBV27 to TRBJ2-5; D unresolved. CDR3 length: 13 amino acids. The V end lost 5 bases, the J end lost 5 bases, and 12 bases lay between the germline ends. Looked up from germline, CDR1 is MNHEY and CDR2 is SMNVEV (reference sequence). DNA of the CDR3: TGTGCCAGCAGTGTGTGGTTCGGGGAGACCCAGTACTTC. Protein product: CASSVWFGETQYF.

The V gene is TRBV7-2, the J gene TRBJ1-1, with 8 bases aligning to TRBD1. Germline lookup yields CDR1 SGHTA and CDR2 FQGNSA. V lost 5 bases and J lost 4; bases outside the gene matches: 6. There are 14 residues in the CDR3. CDR3 DNA: TGTGCCAGCAGCAAACTTGACAGGGGCACTGAAGCTTTCTTT. Amino acids: CASSKLDRGTEAFF. The entire variable domain, with the rest obtained from reference TRBV7-2 and TRBJ1-1, is as follows: GAGVSQSPSNKVTEKGKDVELRCDPISGHTALYWYRQSLGQGLEFLIYFQGNSAPDKSGLPSDRFSAERTGGSVSTLTIQRTQQEDSAVYLCASSKLDRGTEAFFGQGTRLTVV.

This clone has only a few counts. The genes are TRBV2 and TRBJ1-6; D is uncertain. Germline CDR1 SNHLY, CDR2 FYNNEI. Trimming took off 2 bases at V and 6 bases at J, with 11 bases between the two ends. The CDR3 runs 15 residues. CDR3 sequence: CASSELRGGNSPLHF. The CDR3 DNA reads TGTGCCAGCAGTGAACTTCGGGGTGGTAATTCACCCCTCCACTTT.

J is TRBJ1-1 and V is TRBV11-2; D is unresolved. Germline values: CDR1 SGHAT, CDR2 FQNNGV. Trimming took off 5 bases at V and 0 bases at J, with 10 bases between the two ends. The CDR3 totals 14 residues. For the CDR3, the DNA is TGTGCCAGCAGCCAGAATAGCATGAACACTGAAGCTTTCTTT. As protein: CASSQNSMNTEAFF.

V and J are TRBV19 and TRBJ1-5, with TRBD1 identical over 8 bases. There are 15 residues in the CDR3. Germline V gene lookup returns CDR1 LNHDA and CDR2 SQIVND (reference sequence). V gave up 5 bases and J gave up 2 bases; unmatched junction bases: 5. The CDR3 here is CASSSGTGGNQPQHF. CDR3 DNA: TGTGCCAGTAGTTCAGGGACAGGCGGCAATCAGCCCCAGCATTTT.

Sample share makes this clone medium-sized. V gene TRBV24-1 combines with J gene TRBJ2-1; 10 positions agree with TRBD2. The CDR3 is 18 amino acids. Germline values: CDR1 KGHDR, CDR2 SFDVKD. The junction had 12 bases not matched to a gene; V was cut back by 3 bases and J by 5 bases. The CDR3 DNA is TGTGCCACCAGTGATGGAGCCGGGACTAGCGTGCCTCACAATGAGCAGTTCTTC. Residues: CATSDGAGTSVPHNEQFF.

The rearrangement uses TRBV4-3 and TRBJ2-4, with 9 positions matching TRBD1. Per germline, CDR1 LGHNA and CDR2 YSLEER. V was pared by 4 bases and J by 6 bases, with 10 bases of the junction left unmatched. The CDR3 length is 16 residues. The CDR3 is CASSLATMGQGNIQYF. In nucleotides, the CDR3 is TGCGCCAGCAGCCTAGCTACCATGGGACAGGGAAACATTCAGTACTTC.

This chain links TRBV30 with TRBJ2-1; a possible D gene is TRBD2 (5 bases). Germline values: CDR1 GTSNPN, CDR2 SVGIG (reference sequence). V gave up 3 bases and J gave up 3 bases, with 12 bases separating them. The CDR3 is 14 residues long. CDR3 in DNA: TGTGCCTGGAGGGCACCGGGGAGCTACAATGAGCAGTTCTTC. It translates to CAWRAPGSYNEQFF.

The rearrangement links TRBV2 to TRBJ1-3, with TRBD1 matching over 8 bases. The CDR3 totals 14 residues. Per the germline V gene, CDR1 is SNHLY and CDR2 is FYNNEI. V was pared by 3 bases and J by 5 bases, with 3 bases of the junction left unmatched. As DNA, the CDR3 is TGTGCCAGCAGTGAGAGGACAGGGAGAAACACCATATATTTT. Translating it yields CASSERTGRNTIYF. The full variable domain, rest sourced from reference TRBV2 and TRBJ1-3, is EPEVTQTPSHQVTQMGQEVILRCVPISNHLYFYWYRQILGQKVEFLVSFYNNEISEKSEIFDDQFSVERPDGSNFTLKIRSTKLEDSAMYFCASSERTGRNTIYFGEGSWLTVV.

This chain connects TRBV5-1 to TRBJ2-3; perhaps TRBD2 as D (6 bases). Germline assignment: CDR1 SGHRS and CDR2 YFSETQ. The length of the CDR3 is 15 residues. Trimming removed 1 base at V and 1 base at J, with 10 bases between. The CDR3 DNA sequence: TGCGCCAGCAGCTTGCGGGAGTTGGGCACAGATACGCAGTATTTT. Its protein product is CASSLRELGTDTQYF.

The V call is TRBV7-9, the J call TRBJ2-7; tentative D call: TRBD1 (6 bases). V gave up 5 bases and J gave up 2 bases, with 13 bases separating them. In germline, CDR1 is SEHNR, CDR2 FQNEAQ (reference sequence). This CDR3 has 14 amino acids. CDR3 loop: CASSGATGTYEQYF. The CDR3 DNA is TGTGCCAGCAGCGGAGCCACAGGGACCTACGAGCAGTACTTC.

V and J are TRBV12-3 or TRBV12-4 and TRBJ2-5, with TRBD1 as a possible D gene (5 bases). The CDR3 spans 13 residues. V was clipped by 6 bases and J by 5 bases, with 13 bases between them. The CDR3 reads CASRKLKGETQYF. In nucleotides, the CDR3 is TGTGCCAGCAGGAAACTGAAGGGGGAGACCCAGTACTTC.

This clone was recorded only once. The chain carries TRBV10-3 and TRBJ2-5; D remains unclear. Per the germline V gene, CDR1 is ENHRY and CDR2 is SYGVKD. The CDR3 extends over 14 amino acids. Trimming stripped 2 bases from V and 2 bases from J, with 9 bases between. As DNA, the CDR3 is TGTGCCATCAGTGAGCAGCACAGACAAGAGACCCAGTACTTC. This codes for CAISEQHRQETQYF.

The chain employs TRBV9 and TRBJ1-2, with D perhaps TRBD1 (6 bases). Germline CDR1 is SGDLS and CDR2 is YYNGEE. V lost 3 bases and J 8 bases, leaving 14 bases between the germline ends. This CDR3 is built from 13 residues. CDR3 sequence: CASSEGDLPGYTF. CDR3 DNA: TGTGCCAGCAGCGAGGGGGACCTCCCGGGCTACACCTTC.

This chain joins TRBV24-1 and TRBJ2-1; 8 bases align to TRBD2. V dropped 3 bases and J dropped 1; count of bases not matched to a gene: 7. Germline V CDR1 and CDR2: KGHDR, SFDVKD. The CDR3 covers 17 residues. The CDR3: CATSDPPGGESYNEQFF. DNA for the CDR3: TGTGCCACCAGTGATCCACCCGGGGGGGAGTCCTACAATGAGCAGTTCTTC.

CDR3 bases: TGTGCCAGCAGTCCGGACAGGTCGACCAATTCACCCCTCCACTTT. Its translation: CASSPDRSTNSPLHF. The rearrangement links TRBV27 to TRBJ1-6; TRBD1 matches 7 bases. The CDR3 consists of 15 residues. Germline assignment: CDR1 MNHEY and CDR2 SMNVEV (reference sequence). Unmatched junction bases numbered 8, after V lost 5 bases and J lost 7 bases.

This clone was seen only once. The CDR3 nucleotides are TGTGCCAGCAGCCAAGTATCGTCCCCCTACAATGAGCAGTTCTTC. Translation: CASSQVSSPYNEQFF. J is TRBJ2-1 and V is TRBV3-1 (or the pseudogene TRBV3-2); D not resolved. This CDR3 contains 15 residues. V lost 1 base and J lost 2, with 9 bases in between. In germline, CDR1 is LGHDT, CDR2 YNNKEL (reference sequence).

The CDR3 DNA sequence: TGTGCCAGCAGCCGAGGGACAGGGGTAATCTCTGGGGCCAACGTCCTGACTTTC. Translating gives CASSRGTGVISGANVLTF. J is TRBJ2-6 and V is TRBV7-8; 10 nucleotides agree with TRBD1. Unmatched junction bases numbered 7, after V lost 5 bases and J lost 0 bases. The V gene's germline CDR1 is SGHVS and CDR2 FQNEAQ. CDR3 size: 18 residues.

V is TRBV28 and J is TRBJ1-1; D not certain. V was pared by 6 bases and J by 5 bases, with 13 bases between. The CDR3 consists of 13 residues. CDR1 and CDR2 from the germline V gene are MDHEN and SYDVKM. Here the CDR3 reads CASSRDPVTEAFF. CDR3 in DNA: TGTGCCAGCAGCCGCGATCCGGTGACTGAAGCTTTCTTT.

In nucleotides, the CDR3 is TGTGCCAGCAGTATCGGGGTCACTGAAGCTTTCTTT. Translating it yields CASSIGVTEAFF. The chain employs TRBV2 and TRBJ1-1; D gene unclear. Trimming left V 5 bases short and J 4 bases short, with 8 bases between. The CDR3 has 12 residues. Germline V gene sequence: CDR1 SNHLY, CDR2 FYNNEI.

The chain is built from TRBV3-1 (or the pseudogene TRBV3-2) and TRBJ2-1; 8 bases map to TRBD2. Looked up from germline, CDR1 is LGHDT and CDR2 is YNNKEL (reference sequence). After removal of 1 base from V and 10 bases from J, the junction contained 0 bases not matched to a gene. This CDR3 has 12 residues. The CDR3 DNA reads TGTGCCAGCAGCCAAGGCGGGAGGGAGCAGTTCTTC. Encoded protein: CASSQGGREQFF.

The rearrangement links TRBV18 to TRBJ1-1; D unclear. Germline V gives CDR1 KGHSH, CDR2 LQKENI. CDR3 length: 11 amino acids. V was trimmed by 8 bases and J by 1 base, leaving 5 bases between them. The CDR3, as DNA: TGTGCCAGCCCCAAGAACACTGAAGCTTTCTTT. This codes for CASPKNTEAFF. Full variable domain (missing parts from reference TRBV18 and TRBJ1-1): NAGVMQNPRHLVRRRGQEARLRCSPMKGHSHVYWYRQLPEEGLKFMVYLQKENIIDESGMPKERFSAEFPKEGPSILRIQQVVRGDSAAYFCASPKNTEAFFGQGTRLTVV.